This T cell receptor (beta chain) was captured by sequencing in a study of early T cells in non-severe SARS-CoV-2 infection (dated by TCRdb to the early 2020s). For the study in its entirety: TCR sequencing used bulk RNA from unsorted whole blood, so alpha and beta chains could not be paired. The study at large found these results: Matching against VDJdb was skewed toward anti-spike CD8 responses, likely underestimated virus-specific expansions, and missed private and CD4 specificities.

The method was 5' RACE. Instrument used: NextSeq 500. In the TCR library protocol, unique molecular identifiers were attached to individual cDNA molecules to correct for PCR bias and sequencing error. Both TCR alpha and beta chains were sequenced, and tight co-correlation was observed between alpha and beta sequence abundances in each sample. As for the original processing: Decombinator V4 was used to perform V gene, J gene and CDR3 annotation of TCR sequences. TCRs were defined as expanded if a significant change between any two time points was detected under a Poisson model with p below 0.0001. TCR abundances were normalised to the total number of TCRs sequenced per sample and expressed as counts per million. MAIT TCRs were defined by TRAV1-2 paired with TRAJ12, TRAJ20 or TRAJ33, and iNKT TCRs by TRAV10 paired with TRAJ18. A search of VDJdb, accessed on 1 November 2021, was run for TCRs annotated to CMV, EBV and SARS-CoV-2, with TCRs annotated for multiple antigens excluded. TCRdb ran its own pipeline on the public reads, namely fastp trimming at Q25 and MiXCR clone calling, and kept in-frame beta chains. Rows matching on CDR3 protein sequence are summarized as one entry with the most common DNA and genes. The V and J calls and clone size are TCRdb's, not the authors'. This sample lists about 58,000 distinct CDR3 sequences; 6.5% to 8.5% were detected once. The biggest ten clones account for approximately 3.6% of the sample.

There are many counts of this clonotype. Its antigen remains unidentified. No much larger clone is present one base from it, and per-base qualities are unavailable. A case-control design nested within a healthcare worker cohort in London, UK, was used, with weekly nasopharyngeal swab PCR tests and blood sampling performed. Between 23 and 31 March 2020, the week of the UK lockdown, healthcare workers were enrolled and then followed up weekly for as long as 16 weeks. A distance of 9 bases separates the germline ends of V and J, which lose 5 bases and 4 bases respectively. The germline V gene sets CDR1 to SQVTM and CDR2 to ANQGSEA. The CDR3 runs 13 residues from the cysteine to the phenylalanine. Only the CDR3 portion is preserved as DNA: 39 bases, with reading frame beginning at the first base.

Input material: whole blood. The chain employs TRBV29-1 and TRBJ2-6; the D gene assignment is ambiguous. The receptor was derived from an adult who was a healthcare worker with PCR-confirmed SARS-CoV-2 infection or an uninfected control (not recorded which). The CDR3 is CSVRDPGANVLTF. The nucleotide sequence is given as TGCAGCGTTCGTGATCCGGGGGCCAACGTCCTGACTTTC.